The clone carrying this T cell receptor beta chain was seen a few times. Its target is not known. Germline V gene lookup returns CDR1 MGHRA and CDR2 YSYEKL. The CDR3 has 15 residues. Trimming took 0 bases from V and 8 from J, leaving 14 bases between them. This entry belongs to a study of T cell repertoires in cytomegalovirus infection. Whole-study context: Public TCR beta signatures indicated both CMV infection and matching HLA type. Study-wide results and caveats: HLA-C-restricted CMV-specific TCR beta clonotypes were dominant in the ex vivo response. Adding up the frequency of public TCR beta families identified people who carried CMV plus the relevant HLA.

Each CDR3 protein gets one entry after TCRdb re-called the reads with MiXCR. In the table there are hundreds of thousands of distinct CDR3 sequences, under 40% of which are singletons. The TCR originated in a human donor in good health (CMV status not recorded). Some clones in this sample may be carry-over from other donors' samples. This chain connects TRBV4-1 to TRBJ2-4; D is perhaps TRBD2 (6 bases). Sequences were derived from cultured CD8+ T cells from PBMCs, sampled from culture after CMV antigen stimulation. The CDR3 loop reads CASSQETVRGDIQYF. CDR3 sequence (DNA): TGCGCCAGCAGCCAAGAGACCGTCCGCGGGGACATTCAGTACTTC.